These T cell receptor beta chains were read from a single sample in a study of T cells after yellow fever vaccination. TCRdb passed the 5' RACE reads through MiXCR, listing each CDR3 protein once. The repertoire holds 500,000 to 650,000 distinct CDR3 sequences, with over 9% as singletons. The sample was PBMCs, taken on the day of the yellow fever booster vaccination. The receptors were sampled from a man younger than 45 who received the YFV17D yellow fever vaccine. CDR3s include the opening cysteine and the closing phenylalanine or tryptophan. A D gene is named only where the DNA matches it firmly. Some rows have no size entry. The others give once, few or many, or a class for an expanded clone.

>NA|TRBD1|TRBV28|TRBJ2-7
CASRFSPGQGRYEQYF
TGTGCCAGCAGGTTTTCACCGGGACAGGGAAGGTACGAGCAGTACTTC
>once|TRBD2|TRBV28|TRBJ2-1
CASSLMGLATYNEQFF
TGTGCCAGCAGTTTGATGGGACTAGCAACTTACAATGAGCAGTTCTTC
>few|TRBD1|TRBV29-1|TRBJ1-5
CSVSPAGGHQPQHF
TGCAGCGTGTCCCCGGCAGGGGGTCATCAGCCCCAGCATTTT
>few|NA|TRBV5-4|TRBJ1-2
CASSFQDGYTF
TGTGCCAGCAGCTTTCAGGATGGCTACACCTTC
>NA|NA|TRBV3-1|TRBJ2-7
CASSQEWAPGSSYEQYF
TGTGCCAGCAGCCAAGAGTGGGCGCCGGGAAGCTCCTACGAGCAGTACTTC
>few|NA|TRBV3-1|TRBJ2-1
CASSRGRRGNYNEQFF
TGTGCCAGCAGCCGGGGGCGGAGGGGGAACTACAATGAGCAGTTCTTC
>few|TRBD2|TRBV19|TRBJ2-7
CASSRGLAAYEQYF
TGTGCCAGTAGTAGAGGGCTAGCGGCTTACGAGCAGTACTTC
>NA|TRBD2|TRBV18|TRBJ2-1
CASSPGLAEVNEQFF
TGTGCCAGCTCACCAGGACTAGCGGAAGTCAATGAGCAGTTCTTC
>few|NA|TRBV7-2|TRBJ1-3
CASSPGGDTIYF
TGTGCCAGCAGCCCCGGGGGGGACACCATATATTTT
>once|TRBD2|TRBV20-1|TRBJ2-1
CSGRGAYEQFF
TGCAGTGGGCGGGGGGCTTATGAGCAGTTCTTC
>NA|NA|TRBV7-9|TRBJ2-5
CASGTGGRRETQYF
TGTGCCAGCGGAACCGGTGGCAGGAGAGAGACCCAGTACTTC
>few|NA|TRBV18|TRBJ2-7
CASSTSTGRTLHYEQYF
TGTGCCAGCTCAACCTCGACGGGGAGGACCCTTCACTACGAGCAGTACTTC
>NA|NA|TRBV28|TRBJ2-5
CAIQGGYFQETQYF
TGTGCCATCCAGGGGGGTTACTTCCAAGAGACCCAGTACTTC
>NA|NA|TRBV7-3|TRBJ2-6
CASSLGPDPGANVLTF
TGTGCCAGCAGCTTGGGGCCAGACCCTGGGGCCAACGTCCTGACTTTC
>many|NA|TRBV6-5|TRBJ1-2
CASSYGSGANYGYTF
TGTGCCAGCAGTTACGGGTCCGGGGCTAACTATGGCTACACCTTC
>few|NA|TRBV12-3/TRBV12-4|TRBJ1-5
CASTRGIQPQHF
TGTGCCAGCACCCGGGGAATTCAGCCCCAGCATTTT
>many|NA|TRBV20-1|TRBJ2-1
CSASAATRGTNEQFF
TGCAGTGCTAGCGCTGCGACTAGAGGTACCAATGAGCAGTTCTTC
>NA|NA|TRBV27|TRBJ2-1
CASSRRSPSHNEQFF
TGTGCCAGCAGTAGGCGGAGCCCTTCCCACAATGAGCAGTTCTTC
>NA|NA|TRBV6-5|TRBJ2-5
CASSYSRLQETQYF
TGTGCCAGCAGTTACTCGCGACTCCAAGAGACCCAGTACTTC
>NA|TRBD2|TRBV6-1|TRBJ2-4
CASRQLAVENIQYF
TGTGCCAGCAGACAACTAGCGGTGGAGAACATTCAGTACTTC
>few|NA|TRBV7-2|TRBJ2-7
CASSLAPQGWAGTF
TGTGCCAGCAGCTTAGCCCCCCAAGGTTGGGCAGGAACATTC
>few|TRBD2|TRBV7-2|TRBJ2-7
CASSRLGTSRSSYEQYF
TGTGCCAGCAGTAGATTAGGGACTAGCAGAAGCTCCTACGAGCAGTACTTC
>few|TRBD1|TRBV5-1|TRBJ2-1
CASSLTRTGAIEQFF
TGCGCCAGCAGCTTGACCAGGACAGGGGCGATCGAGCAGTTCTTC
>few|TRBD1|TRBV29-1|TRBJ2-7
CSGTDSGTGGEQYF
TGCAGCGGAACGGATTCCGGGACAGGAGGCGAGCAGTACTTC
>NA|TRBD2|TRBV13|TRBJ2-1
CASSPQVSGEQFF
TGTGCCAGCAGCCCCCAGGTTAGCGGGGAGCAGTTCTTC
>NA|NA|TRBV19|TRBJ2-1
CASSGWGRVYNEQFF
TGTGCCAGTAGTGGTTGGGGGCGGGTCTACAATGAGCAGTTCTTC